The clone carrying this T cell receptor (beta chain) was seen a handful of times. Antigen unknown. The V gene lost 8 bases and the J gene lost 4 bases, with 11 bases spanning the gap. Germline V gives CDR1 KGHDR, CDR2 SFDVKD. The CDR3 is made up of 13 amino acids. This sample is part of a study of blood T cells in healthy people across ages. Combining a sample-barcoded 5' primer with a J-beta primer mix, a second PCR ran for roughly 7 to 12 cycles. TCRdb re-derived calls from the 5' RACE reads in MiXCR, one entry per CDR3 protein. The sample contains roughly 900,000 distinct CDR3 sequences, less than 35% of which appear only once. Broader study findings: The CMV status of each donor remained undetermined, and this could have confounded shifts in expanded clonotypes.

Sequenced: blood. The receptor was isolated from a woman of 80 years or more in good health. This sequence joins TRBV24-1 and TRBJ2-1; TRBD1 is a possible D gene (6 bases). This CDR3 is CATKGGTYNEQFF. DNA for the CDR3: TGTGCCACCAAAGGGGGAACTTACAATGAGCAGTTCTTC.